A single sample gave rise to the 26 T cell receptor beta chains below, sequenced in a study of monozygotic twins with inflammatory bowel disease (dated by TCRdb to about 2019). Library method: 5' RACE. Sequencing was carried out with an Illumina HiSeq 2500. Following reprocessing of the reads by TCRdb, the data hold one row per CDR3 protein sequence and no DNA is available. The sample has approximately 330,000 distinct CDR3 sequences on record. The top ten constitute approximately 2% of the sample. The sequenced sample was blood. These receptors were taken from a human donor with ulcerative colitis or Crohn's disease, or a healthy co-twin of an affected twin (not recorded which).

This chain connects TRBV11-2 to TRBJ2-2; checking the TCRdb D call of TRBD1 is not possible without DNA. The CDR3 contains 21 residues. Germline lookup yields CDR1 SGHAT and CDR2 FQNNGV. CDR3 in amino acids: CASSPGLFRDGAFGNTGELFF.

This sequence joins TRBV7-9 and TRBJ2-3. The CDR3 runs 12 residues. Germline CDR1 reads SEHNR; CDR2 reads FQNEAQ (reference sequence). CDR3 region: CASSSEVDTQYF.

The CDR3 reads CASSFGPRNQPQHF. The chain employs TRBV7-8 and TRBJ1-5. CDR1 SGHVS and CDR2 FQNEAQ come from the germline V gene. The CDR3 spans 14 residues.

The CDR3 here is CSANRRDEAFF. The chain employs TRBV20-1 and TRBJ1-1; the TCRdb call, TRBD1, lacks DNA for checking. Germline CDR1 is DFQATT and CDR2 is SNEGSKA (reference sequence). The CDR3 sequence is 11 residues long.

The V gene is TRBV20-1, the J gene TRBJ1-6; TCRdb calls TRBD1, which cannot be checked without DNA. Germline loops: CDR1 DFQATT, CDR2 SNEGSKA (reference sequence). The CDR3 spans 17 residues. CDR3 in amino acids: CSARRGFQTGVNSPLHF.

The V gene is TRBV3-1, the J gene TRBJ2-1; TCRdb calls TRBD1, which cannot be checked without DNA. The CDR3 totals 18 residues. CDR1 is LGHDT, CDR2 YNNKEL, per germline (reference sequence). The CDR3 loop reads CASSLRTGPLRGYNEQFF.

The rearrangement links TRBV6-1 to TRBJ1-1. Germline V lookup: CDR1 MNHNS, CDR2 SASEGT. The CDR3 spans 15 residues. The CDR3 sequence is CASSGGWVMNTEAFF.

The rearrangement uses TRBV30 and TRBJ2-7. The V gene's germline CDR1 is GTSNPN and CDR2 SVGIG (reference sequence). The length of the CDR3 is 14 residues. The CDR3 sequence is CAWSVWPGAYEQYF.

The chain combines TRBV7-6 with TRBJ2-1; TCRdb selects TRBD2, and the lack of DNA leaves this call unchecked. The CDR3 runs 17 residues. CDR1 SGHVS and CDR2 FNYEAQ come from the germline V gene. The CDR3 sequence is CASSSTVLAGGFGEQFF. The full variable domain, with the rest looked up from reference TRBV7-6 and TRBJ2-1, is GAGVSQSPRYKVTKRGQDVALRCDPISGHVSLYWYRQALGQGPEFLTYFNYEAQQDKSGLPNDRFSAERPEGSISTLTIQRTEQRDSAMYRCASSSTVLAGGFGEQFFGPGTRLTVL.

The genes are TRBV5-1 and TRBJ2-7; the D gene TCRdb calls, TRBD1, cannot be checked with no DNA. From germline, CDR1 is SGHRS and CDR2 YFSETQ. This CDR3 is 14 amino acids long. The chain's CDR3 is CASSLERGQYEQYF.

This chain's CDR3 is CASSSIARGGYEQYF. The chain joins TRBV11-2 to TRBJ2-7; TCRdb indicates TRBD2, and absent DNA this call remains unverified. This CDR3 region has 15 residues. CDR1 SGHAT and CDR2 FQNNGV come from the germline V gene.

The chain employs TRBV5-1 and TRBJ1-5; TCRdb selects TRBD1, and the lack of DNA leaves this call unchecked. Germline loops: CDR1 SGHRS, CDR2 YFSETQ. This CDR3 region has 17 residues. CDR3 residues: CASSFSSEGGRNQPQHF.

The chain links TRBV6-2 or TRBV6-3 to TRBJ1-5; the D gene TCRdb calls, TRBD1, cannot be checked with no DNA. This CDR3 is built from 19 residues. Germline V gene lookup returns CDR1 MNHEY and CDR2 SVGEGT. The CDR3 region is CASSYGTGRIEIGNQPQHF.

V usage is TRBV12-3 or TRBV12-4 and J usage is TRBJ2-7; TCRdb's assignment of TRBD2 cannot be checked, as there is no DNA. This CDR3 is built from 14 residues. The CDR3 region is CASSLIPSSYEQYF.

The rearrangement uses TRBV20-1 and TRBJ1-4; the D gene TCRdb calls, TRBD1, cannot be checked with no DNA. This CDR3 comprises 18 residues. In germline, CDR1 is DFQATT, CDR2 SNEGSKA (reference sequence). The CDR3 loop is CSAAATSSGTGGLGKLFF.

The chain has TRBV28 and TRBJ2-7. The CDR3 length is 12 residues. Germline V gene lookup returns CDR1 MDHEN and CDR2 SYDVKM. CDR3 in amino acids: CASTEANYEQYF. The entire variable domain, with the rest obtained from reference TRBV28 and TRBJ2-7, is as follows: DVKVTQSSRYLVKRTGEKVFLECVQDMDHENMFWYRQDPGLGLRLIYFSYDVKMKEKGDIPEGYSVSREKKERFSLILESASTNQTSMYLCASTEANYEQYFGPGTRLTVT.

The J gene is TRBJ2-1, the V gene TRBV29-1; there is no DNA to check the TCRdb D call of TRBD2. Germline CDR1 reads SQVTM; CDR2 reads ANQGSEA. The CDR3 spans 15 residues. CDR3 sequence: CSVVFLAAAADEQFF.

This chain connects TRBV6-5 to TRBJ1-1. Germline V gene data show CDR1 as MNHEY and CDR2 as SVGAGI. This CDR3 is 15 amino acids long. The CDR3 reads CASSSGRAWDTEAFF.

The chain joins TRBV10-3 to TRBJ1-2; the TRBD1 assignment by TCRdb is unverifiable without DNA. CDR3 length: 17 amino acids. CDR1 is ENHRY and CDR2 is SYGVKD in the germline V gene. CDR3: CAISDRDRGPSGYGYTF.

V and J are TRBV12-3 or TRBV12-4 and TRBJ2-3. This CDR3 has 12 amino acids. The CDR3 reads CASSLGVEWWYF.

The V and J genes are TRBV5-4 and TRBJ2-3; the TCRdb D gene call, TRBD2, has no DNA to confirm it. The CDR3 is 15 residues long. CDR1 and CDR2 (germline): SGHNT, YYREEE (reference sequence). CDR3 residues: CASSTALGSTDTQYF.

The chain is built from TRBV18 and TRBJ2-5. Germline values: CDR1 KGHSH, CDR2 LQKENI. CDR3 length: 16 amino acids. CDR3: CASSPPGGGSEETQYF.

CDR3 loop: CASKASGGPSSYEQYF. The chain has TRBV6-1 and TRBJ2-7; there is no DNA to check the TCRdb D call of TRBD2. The CDR3 covers 16 residues. The germline V gene encodes CDR1 MNHNS and CDR2 SASEGT.

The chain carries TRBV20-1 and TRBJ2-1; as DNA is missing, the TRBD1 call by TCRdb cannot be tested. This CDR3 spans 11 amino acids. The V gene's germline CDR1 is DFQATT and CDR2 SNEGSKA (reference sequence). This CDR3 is CSATPGREQFF.

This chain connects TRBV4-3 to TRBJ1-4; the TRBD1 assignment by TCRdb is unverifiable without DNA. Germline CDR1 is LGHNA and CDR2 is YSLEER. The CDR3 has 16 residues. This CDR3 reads CASSRGQGGTNEKLFF.

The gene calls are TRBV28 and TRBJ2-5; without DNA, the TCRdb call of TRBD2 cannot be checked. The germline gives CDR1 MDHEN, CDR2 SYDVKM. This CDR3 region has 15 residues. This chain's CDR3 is CASNPMAGGPETQYF.